The 26 T cell receptor beta chains listed next were all sequenced from one sample in a study of breast tumors, draining lymph nodes, adjacent tissues. TCRdb ran MiXCR on the multiplex PCR reads and lists one entry per CDR3 protein. Of 30,000 to 35,000 distinct CDR3 sequences in the sample, 60% to 80% were seen once. Material for sequencing was breast tumor tissue. These receptors were collected from a female donor with breast cancer. Some clones in this sample may be carry-over from other donors' samples.

The chain couples TRBV7-3 to TRBJ2-1; possible D gene TRBD2, 5 bases. Between the trimmed V and J ends, which lost 0 bases and 10 bases, there was a span of 16 bases. Germline loops: CDR1 SGHTA, CDR2 FQGTGA. This CDR3 is 15 amino acids long. CDR3 in DNA: TGTGCCAGCAGCTTAACCCAGATTACTACGGGAGAGCAGTTCTTC. Encoded protein: CASSLTQITTGEQFF.

The sample holds a few counts of this clonotype. This chain links TRBV5-5 with TRBJ2-5, with TRBD1 identical over 12 bases. Germline values: CDR1 SGHKS, CDR2 YYEKEE (reference sequence). The CDR3 covers 21 residues. Trimming at V came to 4 bases and at J to 1 base, leaving 20 bases not matched to a gene. The CDR3 loop reads CASSGGQGAGTVRYIQETQYF. The CDR3 nucleotides are TGTGCCAGCAGCGGGGGACAGGGGGCCGGGACAGTCCGATATATCCAAGAGACCCAGTACTTC.

The genes are TRBV6-7 and TRBJ1-3, with D tentatively TRBD1 (6 bases). TRBV6-7 is an ORF, with its function uncertain. CDR3 length: 15 amino acids. V gave up 1 base and J gave up 8 bases, with 15 bases separating them. CDR3 residues: CASSYLGAYGYTIYF. The CDR3 nucleotides read TGTGCCAGCAGTTACTTGGGGGCCTATGGCTACACCATATATTTT.

The count of this clonotype is one. The chain couples TRBV9 to TRBJ1-6; D gene ambiguous. The germline V gene encodes CDR1 SGDLS and CDR2 YYNGEE. CDR3 length: 17 amino acids. Deletions cut 0 bases from V and 7 bases from J, with 17 bases between. DNA of the CDR3: TGTGCCAGCAGCGTAGAGGGAGGACCCGACCCAAATTCACCCCTCCACTTT. This gives the protein CASSVEGGPDPNSPLHF.

The chain is built from TRBV27 and TRBJ2-5; D unresolved. Trimming shortened V by 0 bases and J by 0 bases, and 8 bases separated the two germline ends. The CDR3 covers 15 residues. Germline V lookup: CDR1 MNHEY, CDR2 SMNVEV (reference sequence). DNA for the CDR3: TGTGCCAGCAGTTTATCGGCAGGCGACCAAGAGACCCAGTACTTC. Protein sequence: CASSLSAGDQETQYF.

The chain has TRBV15 and TRBJ2-7; 14 bases line up with TRBD2. The CDR3 is 17 residues long. Germline V lookup: CDR1 LNHNV, CDR2 YYDKDF (reference sequence). V lost 2 bases to trimming and J lost 1 base; unmatched junction nucleotides: 4. The CDR3 nucleotides read TGTGCCACCAGCAGAATGGGGACTAGCGGGAGTTCCTACGAGCAGTACTTC. It yields the protein CATSRMGTSGSSYEQYF. The full variable domain, with the rest looked up from reference TRBV15 and TRBJ2-7, is DAMVIQNPRYQVTQFGKPVTLSCSQTLNHNVMYWYQQKSSQAPKLLFHYYDKDFNNEADTPDNFQSRRPNTSFCFLDIRSPGLGDTAMYLCATSRMGTSGSSYEQYFGPGTRLTVT.

This clonotype was detected many times. The chain has TRBV10-3 and TRBJ1-5; 7 nucleotides line up with TRBD1. This CDR3 spans 14 amino acids. CDR1 is ENHRY, CDR2 SYGVKD, per germline. Germline trimming cut 6 bases from V and 4 bases from J; bases unmatched to any gene: 6. The CDR3, as DNA: TGTGCCATCAGCCAAGACAGGGCGAATCAGCCCCAGCATTTT. This encodes CAISQDRANQPQHF.

The chain carries TRBV7-8 and TRBJ2-2, with 15 bases that match TRBD2. Germline assignment: CDR1 SGHVS and CDR2 FQNEAQ. The V gene end was trimmed by 6 bases and the J gene end by 5 bases; junction bases not matched to a gene: 10. The CDR3 extends over 18 amino acids. This CDR3 is CASRPIGTSGRRTGELFF. The CDR3 region has the DNA TGTGCCAGCAGACCGATAGGGACTAGCGGGAGGCGTACCGGGGAGCTGTTTTTT.

This clonotype is labeled as medium-sized. One junction end disagrees with the germline gene, perhaps due to a read error. The CDR3 protein is CASSLRENNEQFF. As DNA, the CDR3 is TGTGCTAGCAGCCTCCGGGAAAACAATGAGCAGTTCTTC. This chain connects TRBV7-7 to TRBJ2-1; the D gene is possibly TRBD2 (5 bases). The CDR3 has 13 amino acids. CDR1 is SSHAT, CDR2 FNYEAQ, per germline (reference sequence).

This clonotype is medium-sized within its sample. CDR3 amino acids: CASSTDSTDTQYF. CDR3 DNA: TGTGCCAGCAGCACCGACAGCACAGATACGCAGTATTTT. The gene calls are TRBV7-2 and TRBJ2-3; D ambiguous. The CDR3 runs to 13 residues. Trimming left V 5 bases short and J 0 bases short, with 6 bases between. CDR1 SGHTA and CDR2 FQGNSA come from the germline V gene. The variable domain in full, with the rest retrieved from reference TRBV7-2 and TRBJ2-3, is GAGVSQSPSNKVTEKGKDVELRCDPISGHTALYWYRQSLGQGLEFLIYFQGNSAPDKSGLPSDRFSAERTGGSVSTLTIQRTQQEDSAVYLCASSTDSTDTQYFGPGTRLTVL.

The chain combines TRBV16 with TRBJ1-2; tentative D call: TRBD1 (6 bases). The CDR3 covers 18 residues. CDR1 is KGHSY, CDR2 FQNENV, per germline. Trimming removed 2 bases at V and 1 base at J, with 20 bases between. The CDR3 is CASSQPKGVEQGNYGYTF. The CDR3 DNA is TGTGCCAGCAGCCAACCAAAGGGAGTCGAACAGGGTAACTATGGCTACACCTTC.

Comment on this clonotype: One junction end does not reproduce the germline sequence, and a read error may be involved. The chain couples TRBV5-4 to TRBJ2-5; 14 bases fit TRBD2. Germline loops: CDR1 SGHNT, CDR2 YYREEE (reference sequence). The CDR3 loop spans 12 amino acids. The CDR3 protein is CAGSLGTSGGDF. DNA of the CDR3: TGTGCCGGCAGCTTGGGGACTAGCGGGGGAGACTTC.

This chain connects TRBV6-1 to TRBJ2-3; D possibly corresponds to TRBD2 (5 bases). The CDR3 covers 12 residues. Germline CDR1 and CDR2: MNHNS and SASEGT. Trimming left V 6 bases short and J 10 bases short, with 14 bases between. The CDR3 region has the DNA TGTGCCAGCAGGTCTACTAGTCTAGCGCAGTATTTT. As protein: CASRSTSLAQYF.

V is TRBV2 and J is TRBJ2-2; D is uncertain. Trimming removed 2 bases from V and 8 bases from J, with 12 bases in between. Per germline, CDR1 SNHLY and CDR2 FYNNEI. There are 14 residues in the CDR3. The CDR3 spells CASSESERMGELFF. CDR3 in DNA: TGTGCCAGCAGTGAATCGGAACGGATGGGGGAGCTGTTTTTT.

This clonotype showed up many times. The chain uses TRBV5-1 and TRBJ2-1, with D possibly being TRBD1 or TRBD2 (5 bases each). CDR1 is SGHRS, CDR2 YFSETQ, per germline. V lost 4 bases and J 7 bases, leaving 9 bases between the germline ends. This CDR3 contains 12 residues. CDR3 in DNA: TGCGCCAGCAGCACGGGGCGGAATGAGCAGTTCTTC. This codes for CASSTGRNEQFF. Drawing the rest from reference TRBV5-1 and TRBJ2-1, the complete variable domain is KAGVTQTPRYLIKTRGQQVTLSCSPISGHRSVSWYQQTPGQGLQFLFEYFSETQRNKGNFPGRFSGRQFSNSRSEMNVSTLELGDSALYLCASSTGRNEQFFGPGTRLTVL.

This chain links TRBV11-2 with TRBJ2-7; 8 bases are a match to TRBD2. The ends lost 8 bases at V and 3 bases at J; junction bases unmatched: 12. Germline V lookup: CDR1 SGHAT, CDR2 FQNNGV. This CDR3 spans 15 amino acids. DNA of the CDR3: TGTGCCAGCGGTAGCGCCGTGGCGGGAGGCTACGAGCAGTACTTC. Translated: CASGSAVAGGYEQYF.

The chain couples TRBV3-1 to TRBJ2-3; no firm D call. V gave up 4 bases and J gave up 3 bases, with 8 bases separating them. This CDR3 has 13 amino acids. CDR1 and CDR2 (germline): LGHDT, YNNKEL (reference sequence). CDR3 region: CASSPYSTDTQYF. Written as DNA, the CDR3 is TGTGCCAGCAGCCCCTACAGTACAGATACGCAGTATTTT.

This clonotype was detected many times. A read error may explain this, as a much larger clone is one base away. This sequence joins TRBV29-1 and TRBJ2-6, with 10 bases fitting TRBD2. This CDR3 is built from 19 residues. CDR1 and CDR2 from the germline V gene are SQVTM and ANQGSEA. The CDR3 coding sequence is TGCAGCGTTGCTGGACTAGCGGTTAAGGAACGCTCTGGGGCCAACGTCCTGCCTTTC. Protein sequence: CSVAGLAVKERSGANVLPF.

This clonotype is categorized as medium-sized. This chain connects TRBV25-1 to TRBJ1-6; a possible D gene is TRBD1 (5 bases). This CDR3 is built from 13 residues. The germline CDR1 and CDR2 sequences are MGHDK and SYGVNS. The V end lost 4 bases, the J end lost 8 bases, and 9 bases lay between the germline ends. CDR3 sequence (DNA): TGTGCCAGCAGTGTTTCCAGGGATTCACCCCTCCACTTT. This encodes CASSVSRDSPLHF. Complete variable domain (other parts from reference TRBV25-1 and TRBJ1-6): EADIYQTPRYLVIGTGKKITLECSQTMGHDKMYWYQQDPGMELHLIHYSYGVNSTEKGDLSSESTVSRIRTEHFPLTLESARPSHTSQYLCASSVSRDSPLHFGNGTRLTVT.

In its sample, this clonotype is medium-sized. The V and J genes are TRBV7-9 and TRBJ2-7; D is perhaps TRBD2 (6 bases). The V and J ends lost 6 bases and 0 bases respectively, with 15 bases between them. Germline assignment: CDR1 SEHNR and CDR2 FQNEAQ (reference sequence). The CDR3 loop spans 15 amino acids. The CDR3 protein is CASRSEGRGSYEQYF. CDR3 bases: TGTGCCAGCAGGTCGGAGGGCCGTGGCTCCTACGAGCAGTACTTC.

The J gene is TRBJ1-2, the V gene TRBV7-9; weak D call: TRBD1 (5 bases). The germline V gene encodes CDR1 SEHNR and CDR2 FQNEAQ (reference sequence). CDR3 length: 12 residues. Trimming removed 10 bases from V and 4 bases from J, with 13 bases in between. DNA for the CDR3: TGTGCCACCTCGGGGGAATTCTATGGCTACACCTTC. Encoded protein: CATSGEFYGYTF.

The J gene is TRBJ1-2, the V gene TRBV7-9, with a tentative D call TRBD1 (5 bases). Germline V gene lookup returns CDR1 SEHNR and CDR2 FQNEAQ (reference sequence). V lost 1 base to trimming and J lost 4 bases, with 10 bases between them. CDR3 length equals 14 residues. The CDR3 coding sequence is TGTGCCAGCAGCTTAGTGGGGGATGTCTATGGCTACACCTTC. It codes for CASSLVGDVYGYTF.

This clonotype was seen more than once but under ten times. The rearrangement links TRBV6-5 to TRBJ2-6; D is uncertain. This CDR3 spans 18 amino acids. Germline loops: CDR1 MNHEY, CDR2 SVGAGI. V shed 6 bases and J shed 2 bases, with 20 bases lying between them. The CDR3 coding sequence is TGTGCCAGCAGGCTCAGCAGCGACCTACTAACTGGGGCCAACGTCCTGACTTTC. As protein: CASRLSSDLLTGANVLTF.

Notes on this clonotype: The CDR3 does not end in the conserved phenylalanine or tryptophan, so this is likely a read error. The limits of the CDR3 on the DNA are not certain, so only TCRdb's listed CDR3 is given. The chain has TRBV3-1 and TRBJ2-1. Germline assignment: CDR1 LGHDT and CDR2 YNNKEL (reference sequence). Inclusive of both ends, the CDR3 amounts to 13 amino acids. CDR3: CASSQGWGYTFGS.

The CDR3 DNA sequence: TGTGCCAGCAGGCGGGACTACGAGCAGTACTTC. Translation gives CASRRDYEQYF. This chain links TRBV2 with TRBJ2-7, with D possibly TRBD2 on 6 matching bases. CDR3 length: 11 residues. Germline V CDR1 and CDR2: SNHLY, FYNNEI. The V end lost 6 bases, the J end lost 3 bases, and 6 bases lay between the germline ends.

This chain connects TRBV24-1 to TRBJ1-2; D unclear. Trimming left V 6 bases short and J 8 bases short, with 9 bases between. This CDR3 spans 11 amino acids. Looked up from germline, CDR1 is KGHDR and CDR2 is SFDVKD. The CDR3: CATSLGQGYTF. Written as DNA, the CDR3 is TGTGCCACCAGTTTAGGTCAGGGCTACACCTTC.